This T cell receptor (beta chain) was identified in a study of CD8+ T cells in alopecia areata. Study results and caveats: Tissue-resident alphabeta T cells belonging to normal skin likewise get sequenced within scalp specimens.

Sample treatment: oral pan-JAK inhibitor, 5-10 mg twice daily. The CDR3 sequence is 12 residues long. V lost 2 bases, J lost 7 bases, and 10 bases lay in between. Per germline, CDR1 SGHDT and CDR2 YYEEEE. A note on this clone: What it binds is not known.

Isolated RNA was reverse transcribed into cDNA used as the sequencing template. Here immunoSEQ multiplex PCR was the method, and the copy in TCRdb shows in-frame clones only, minus some. The repertoire consists of about 140,000 clones, with 86% occurring once and the leading ten covering roughly an eighth. The source material was CD8+ T cells sorted from blood, sampled at week 4, from a patient treated with tofacitinib. The rearrangement joins TRBV5-6 to TRBJ2-7, with D unresolved. This clonotype originated in a human donor with alopecia areata. CDR3 in DNA: TGTGCCAGCAGCTTAACCGAACTGGAGCAGTACTTC. Encoded protein: CASSLTELEQYF.